The 15 T cell receptor beta chains presented below share a single source sample, sequenced in a study of blood T cell repertoires in COVID-19. The table came from immunoSEQ multiplex PCR; TCRdb's copy has only in-frame clones and leaves some out. The table records about 220,000 clones, roughly nine tenths of them present only once. The sample consisted of PBMCs or T cells enriched from blood (not recorded which). These receptors were taken from a woman aged 18-29 years in a cohort exposed to, infected with or recovered from COVID-19 (not recorded which).

CDR3 sequence reads: CASSLLAGVSYNEQFF. The CDR3 bases are TGTGCCAGCAGCTTACTAGCGGGGGTCTCCTACAATGAGCAGTTCTTC. This chain uses TRBV7-2 with TRBJ2-1, with 10 positions matching TRBD2. Germline CDR1 reads SGHTA; CDR2 reads FQGNSA. With 2 bases clipped from V and 0 bases from J, the junction kept 1 base outside the gene matches. The CDR3 has 16 amino acids.

CDR3 nucleotides: TGCGCCAGCAGCCAAGCCGTAGCGGGAGCAATCTACAATGAGCAGTTCTTC. This gives the protein CASSQAVAGAIYNEQFF. The V gene is TRBV4-1, the J gene TRBJ2-1; TRBD2 matches 9 bases. This CDR3 comprises 17 residues. In germline, CDR1 is MGHRA, CDR2 YSYEKL. Trimming cost V 1 base and J 3 bases; bases outside gene matches: 7.

The chain is built from TRBV6-1 and TRBJ1-1; D gene ambiguous. The V end was cut by 0 bases, the J end by 0 bases, with 14 bases between. Germline assignment: CDR1 MNHNS and CDR2 SASEGT. The CDR3 covers 17 residues. The CDR3 here is CASSEALFGSMNTEAFF. CDR3 bases: TGTGCCAGCAGTGAAGCGCTTTTTGGCAGTATGAACACTGAAGCTTTCTTT.

V usage is TRBV4-1 and J usage is TRBJ1-3; D is uncertain. The V gene's germline CDR1 is MGHRA and CDR2 YSYEKL. V was pared by 2 bases and J by 0 bases, with 8 bases between. This CDR3 spans 15 amino acids. CDR3 bases: TGCGCCAGCAGCCAATGGCTCCCCTCTGGAAACACCATATATTTT. Protein: CASSQWLPSGNTIYF.

This clone came up once. This sequence joins TRBV3-1 (or the pseudogene TRBV3-2) and TRBJ1-2; possible D gene TRBD1, 6 bases. Trimming left V 1 base short and J 6 bases short, with 15 bases between. The CDR3 sequence is 15 residues long. Germline CDR1 LGHDT, CDR2 YNNKEL (reference sequence). The CDR3 loop is CASSQVTAGTNGYTF. CDR3 coding DNA: TGTGCCAGCAGCCAAGTAACAGCCGGGACAAATGGCTACACCTTC.

The chain recombines TRBV28 with TRBJ1-1, with a weak D call TRBD1 (5 bases). The germline V and J ends were trimmed by 2 bases and 11 bases, with 12 bases remaining between them. Germline CDR1 reads MDHEN; CDR2 reads SYDVKM. The CDR3 totals 12 residues. The CDR3 is CASSLGQGEAFF. As DNA, the CDR3 is TGTGCCAGCAGTTTAGGGCAGGGTGAGGCTTTCTTT.

The chain employs TRBV5-4 and TRBJ1-6; 8 nucleotides align to TRBD1. Trimming removed 4 bases from V and 7 bases from J; junction bases left unmatched: 10. The length of the CDR3 is 16 residues. Germline assignment: CDR1 SGHNT and CDR2 YYREEE (reference sequence). CDR3 protein: CASSVGADRGNSPLHF. In DNA, the CDR3 is TGTGCCAGCAGCGTGGGGGCCGACAGGGGAAATTCACCCCTCCACTTT.

J is TRBJ1-5 and V is TRBV6-1; D remains unclear. This CDR3 contains 15 residues. Trimming removed 1 base from V and 5 bases from J, with 12 bases in between. CDR1 MNHNS and CDR2 SASEGT come from the germline V gene. The CDR3 bases are TGTGCCAGCAGTGAAGTCGGAGGCGTCGATCAGCCCCAGCATTTT. Its protein is CASSEVGGVDQPQHF.

For this clone: At the DNA level, this CDR3 is encoded by other sequences in the same sample as well. The rearrangement joins TRBV5-1 to TRBJ1-3; TRBD1 is a possible D gene (5 bases). Germline V gives CDR1 SGHRS, CDR2 YFSETQ. V lost 0 bases, J lost 3 bases, and 7 bases lay in between. The CDR3 runs 14 residues. This CDR3 reads CASSLAGIGNTIYF. CDR3 in DNA: TGCGCCAGCAGCTTGGCAGGGATTGGAAACACCATATATTTT.

The V call is TRBV7-6, the J call TRBJ2-1; no firm D call. V lost 0 bases to trimming and J lost 10 bases, with 13 bases between them. The CDR3 extends over 14 amino acids. Germline CDR1 is SGHVS and CDR2 is FNYEAQ. The CDR3 protein is CASSLAPAHYEQFF. For the CDR3, the DNA is TGTGCCAGCAGCTTAGCGCCCGCGCATTACGAGCAGTTCTTC.

This clone was detected only a few times. The chain is built from TRBV2 and TRBJ1-6; D is possibly TRBD1 (5 bases). Germline V CDR1 and CDR2: SNHLY, FYNNEI. The CDR3 contains 14 residues. Trimming left V 6 bases short and J 6 bases short, with 12 bases between. CDR3 DNA sequence: TGTGCCAGCAGAGCCCCAGGGTCTAATTCACCCCTCCACTTT. It specifies CASRAPGSNSPLHF.

V usage is TRBV7-3 and J usage is TRBJ1-1; D is unresolved. This CDR3 spans 13 amino acids. In germline, CDR1 is SGHTA, CDR2 FQGTGA. V lost 2 bases to trimming and J lost 4 bases, with 8 bases between them. The CDR3 region is CASSLEVGTEAFF. The CDR3 nucleotides read TGTGCCAGCAGCTTAGAGGTCGGCACTGAAGCTTTCTTT.

The chain recombines TRBV9 with TRBJ2-3, with D possibly TRBD2 on 6 matching bases. CDR3 length: 16 amino acids. Germline CDR1 reads SGDLS; CDR2 reads YYNGEE. Between the trimmed V and J ends, which lost 0 bases and 7 bases, there was a span of 18 bases. For the CDR3, the DNA is TGTGCCAGCAGCGTAGGGGGGGAAGGGCAATCACATACGCAGTATTTT. Its protein product is CASSVGGEGQSHTQYF.

V is TRBV29-1 and J is TRBJ1-1, with 9 bases identical to TRBD1. V lost 7 bases and J lost 0; bases outside the gene matches: 9. This CDR3 is 15 amino acids long. Germline CDR1 and CDR2: SQVTM and ANQGSEA. The CDR3 DNA reads TGCAGCGCCAAGGGACGGACAGGGGTGAACACTGAAGCTTTCTTT. Encoded protein: CSAKGRTGVNTEAFF.

This rearrangement joins TRBV7-8 to TRBJ1-5; D perhaps matches TRBD1 (5 bases). Deletions cut 5 bases from V and 0 bases from J, with 17 bases between. The CDR3 totals 17 residues. Germline loops: CDR1 SGHVS, CDR2 FQNEAQ. Written as DNA, the CDR3 is TGTGCCAGCAGCCCGGGGAGGGGCTTCTATAGCAATCAGCCCCAGCATTTT. Protein sequence: CASSPGRGFYSNQPQHF. The full variable domain, rest sourced from reference TRBV7-8 and TRBJ1-5, is GAGVSQSPRYKVAKRGQDVALRCDPISGHVSLFWYQQALGQGPEFLTYFQNEAQLDKSGLPSDRFFAERPEGSVSTLKIQRTQQEDSAVYLCASSPGRGFYSNQPQHFGDGTRLSIL.